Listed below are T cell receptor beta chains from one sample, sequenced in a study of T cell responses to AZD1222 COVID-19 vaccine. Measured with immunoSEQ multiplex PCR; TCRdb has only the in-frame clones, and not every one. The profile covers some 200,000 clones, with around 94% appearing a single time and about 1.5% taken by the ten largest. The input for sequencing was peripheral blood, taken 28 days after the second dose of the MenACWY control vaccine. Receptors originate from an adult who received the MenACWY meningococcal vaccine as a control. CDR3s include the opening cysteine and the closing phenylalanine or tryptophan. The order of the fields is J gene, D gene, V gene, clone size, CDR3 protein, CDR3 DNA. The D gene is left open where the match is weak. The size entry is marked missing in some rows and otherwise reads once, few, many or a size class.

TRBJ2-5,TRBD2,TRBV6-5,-,CASSYPSGRGGETQYF,TGTGCCAGCAGTTACCCCAGCGGGAGGGGTGGGGAGACCCAGTACTTC
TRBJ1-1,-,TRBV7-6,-,CASSLLANTEAFF,TGTGCCAGCAGCTTATTGGCGAACACTGAAGCTTTCTTT
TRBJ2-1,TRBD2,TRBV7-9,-,CASSVSGRGNEQFF,TGTGCCAGCAGCGTTAGCGGGAGGGGGAATGAGCAGTTCTTC
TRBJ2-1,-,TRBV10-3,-,CAINRRSDDEQFF,TGTGCCATCAATCGGCGGTCGGACGATGAGCAGTTCTTC
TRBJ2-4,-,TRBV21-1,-,CAGLDRGLAKNIQYF,TGTGCCGGCTTGGACAGGGGCTTAGCCAAAAACATTCAGTACTTC
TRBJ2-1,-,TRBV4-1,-,CASSQVDIVSYNEQFF,TGCGCCAGCAGCCAAGTGGACATCGTCAGCTACAATGAGCAGTTCTTC
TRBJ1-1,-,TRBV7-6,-,CASSLGARGSNTEAFF,TGTGCCAGCAGCTTAGGGGCCCGGGGGTCGAACACTGAAGCTTTCTTT
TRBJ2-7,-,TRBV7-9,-,CASSLGRTYEQYF,TGTGCCAGCAGCTTAGGCCGGACCTACGAGCAGTACTTC
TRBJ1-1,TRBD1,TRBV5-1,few,CASSQGALDTEAFF,TGCGCCAGCAGCCAGGGGGCGTTGGACACTGAAGCTTTCTTT
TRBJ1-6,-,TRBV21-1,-,CASSPGIHNSPLHF,TGTGCCAGCAGCCCAGGGATACATAATTCACCCCTCCACTTT
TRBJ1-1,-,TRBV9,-,CASSVVSQVNTEAFF,TGTGCCAGCAGCGTAGTATCCCAGGTGAACACTGAAGCTTTCTTT
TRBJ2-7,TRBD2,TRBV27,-,CASRRTSGVGEQYF,TGTGCCAGCAGACGGACTAGCGGGGTTGGGGAGCAGTACTTC
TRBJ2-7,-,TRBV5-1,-,CASSYRDSYEQYF,TGCGCCAGCAGCTATCGGGACTCCTACGAGCAGTACTTC
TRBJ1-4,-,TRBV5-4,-,CASSFSATNEKLFF,TGTGCCAGCAGCTTTTCTGCAACTAATGAAAAACTGTTTTTT
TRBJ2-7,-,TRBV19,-,CASSLYGSTYEQYF,TGTGCCAGTAGTTTATATGGCTCAACCTACGAGCAGTACTTC
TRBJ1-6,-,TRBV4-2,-,CASSQFYRTYNSPLHF,TGTGCCAGCAGCCAATTTTACAGGACCTATAATTCACCCCTCCACTTT
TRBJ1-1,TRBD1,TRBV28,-,CASRIPGQGQDRAFF,TGTGCCAGCAGAATCCCTGGACAGGGCCAAGATCGAGCTTTCTTT
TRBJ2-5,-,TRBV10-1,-,CASSESRGHHFQETQYF,TGCGCCAGCAGTGAGTCTAGGGGACACCATTTTCAAGAGACCCAGTACTTC
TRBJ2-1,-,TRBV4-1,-,CASSLGPGVPIEQFF,TGCGCCAGCAGCCTAGGTCCGGGGGTCCCAATTGAGCAGTTCTTC
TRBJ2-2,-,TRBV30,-,CAWSAGINTGELFF,TGTGCCTGGAGTGCCGGGATCAACACCGGGGAGCTGTTTTTT
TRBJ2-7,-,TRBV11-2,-,CASSLSLGYEQYF,TGTGCCAGCAGCTTATCTCTTGGGTACGAGCAGTACTTC
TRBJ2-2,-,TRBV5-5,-,CASSLDGNTGELFF,TGTGCCAGCAGCTTGGACGGGAACACCGGGGAGCTGTTTTTT
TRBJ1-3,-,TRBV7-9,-,CASSPSGIAGNTIYF,TGTGCCAGCAGCCCTTCGGGTATTGCTGGAAACACCATATATTTT
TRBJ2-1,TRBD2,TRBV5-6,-,CASSRSGLAAYNEQFF,TGTGCCAGCAGCCGCTCTGGACTAGCGGCCTACAATGAGCAGTTCTTC
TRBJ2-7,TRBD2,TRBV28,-,CASGPTGGLAYEQYF,TGTGCCAGCGGACCCACGGGAGGACTTGCTTACGAGCAGTACTTC
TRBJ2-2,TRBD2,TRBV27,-,CASSPLGGTNTGELFF,TGTGCCAGCAGTCCGCTGGGGGGGACGAACACCGGGGAGCTGTTTTTT
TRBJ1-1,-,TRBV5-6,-,CASSLMGATEAFF,TGTGCCAGCAGCTTGATGGGGGCCACTGAAGCTTTCTTT
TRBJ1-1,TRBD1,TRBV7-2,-,CASSFLRDSFSEAFF,TGTGCCAGCAGCTTTTTGAGGGACAGCTTTTCTGAAGCTTTCTTT
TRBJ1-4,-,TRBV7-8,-,CASSLRNNEKLFF,TGTGCCAGCAGCTTACGGAATAATGAAAAACTGTTTTTT
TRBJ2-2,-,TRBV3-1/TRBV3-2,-,CASSQGDAGELFF,TGTGCCAGCAGCCAAGGGGACGCCGGGGAGCTGTTTTTT
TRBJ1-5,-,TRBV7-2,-,CASSSHRYYSNQPQHF,TGTGCCAGCAGCTCCCACAGATACTATAGCAATCAGCCCCAGCATTTT
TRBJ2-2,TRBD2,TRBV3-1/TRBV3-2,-,CASRQTSAPGELFF,TGTGCCAGCAGACAAACTAGCGCCCCCGGGGAGCTGTTTTTT
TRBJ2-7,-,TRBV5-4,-,CASSLGDGWRYEQYF,TGTGCCAGCAGCTTGGGTGACGGATGGAGATACGAGCAGTACTTC
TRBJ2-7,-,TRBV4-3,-,CASSQVRQGGYEQYF,TGCGCCAGCAGCCAAGTACGGCAGGGAGGCTACGAGCAGTACTTC
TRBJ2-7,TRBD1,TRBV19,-,CASSIGTGTYEQYF,TGTGCCAGTAGTATTGGGACAGGGACCTACGAGCAGTACTTC
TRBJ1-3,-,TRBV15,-,CATSRGGQGISYSGNTIYF,TGTGCCACCAGCAGAGGAGGCCAGGGGATCAGCTATTCTGGAAACACCATATATTTT
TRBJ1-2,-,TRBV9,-,CASSGRDNEDGYTF,TGTGCCAGCAGCGGCCGGGACAACGAGGATGGCTACACCTTC
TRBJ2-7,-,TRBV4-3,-,CASSQDTYGVGSYEQYF,TGCGCCAGCAGCCAAGATACGTACGGGGTAGGATCCTACGAGCAGTACTTC
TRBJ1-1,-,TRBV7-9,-,CASSQPGDTEAFF,TGTGCCAGCAGCCAGCCCGGGGACACTGAAGCTTTCTTT
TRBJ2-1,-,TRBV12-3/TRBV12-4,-,CASCLASEQFF,TGTGCCAGTTGTCTCGCTAGTGAGCAGTTCTTC
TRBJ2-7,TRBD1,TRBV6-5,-,CASSLQGTGIYEQYF,TGTGCCAGCAGTTTACAAGGGACAGGGATCTACGAGCAGTACTTC
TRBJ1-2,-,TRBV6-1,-,CASSEQGFNYGYTF,TGTGCCAGCAGTGAACAGGGATTTAACTATGGCTACACCTTC
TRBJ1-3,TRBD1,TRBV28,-,CASSPTGRGNTIYF,TGTGCCAGCAGCCCGACAGGGAGAGGAAACACCATATATTTT
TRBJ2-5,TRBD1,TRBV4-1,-,CASSRLTGTANEETQYF,TGCGCCAGCAGCCGCTTAACCGGGACAGCGAACGAAGAGACCCAGTACTTC
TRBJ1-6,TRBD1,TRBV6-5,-,CASRWDRDNSPLHF,TGTGCCAGCCGGTGGGACAGAGATAATTCACCCCTCCACTTT